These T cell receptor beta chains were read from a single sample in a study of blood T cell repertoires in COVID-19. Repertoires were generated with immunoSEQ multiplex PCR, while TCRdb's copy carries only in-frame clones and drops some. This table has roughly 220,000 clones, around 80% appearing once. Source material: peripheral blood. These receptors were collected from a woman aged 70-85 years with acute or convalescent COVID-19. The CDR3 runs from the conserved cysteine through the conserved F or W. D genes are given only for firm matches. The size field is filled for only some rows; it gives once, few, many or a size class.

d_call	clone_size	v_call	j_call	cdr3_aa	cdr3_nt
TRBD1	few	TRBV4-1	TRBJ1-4	CASSQVGRDSHEKLFF	TGCGCCAGCAGCCAAGTGGGCCGGGACAGTCATGAAAAACTGTTTTTT
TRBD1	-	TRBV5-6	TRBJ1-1	CASSLVPGQGPNTEAFF	TGTGCCAGCAGCCTCGTCCCGGGACAGGGACCTAACACTGAAGCTTTCTTT
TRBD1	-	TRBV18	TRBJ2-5	CASSPPTGKETQYF	TGTGCCAGCTCACCACCGACAGGGAAAGAGACCCAGTACTTC
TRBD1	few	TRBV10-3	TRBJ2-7	CAINPGQGSYEQYF	TGTGCCATCAACCCGGGACAGGGCTCCTACGAGCAGTACTTC
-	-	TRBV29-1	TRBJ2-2	CSVIAGPANTGELFF	TGCAGCGTTATTGCGGGACCAGCGAACACCGGGGAGCTGTTTTTT
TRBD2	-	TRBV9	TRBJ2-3	CASSVAGTTTDTQYF	TGTGCCAGCAGCGTAGCCGGGACTACCACAGATACGCAGTATTTT
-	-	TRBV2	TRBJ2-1	CASSDRVLNNEQFF	TGTGCCAGCAGTGACAGGGTACTTAACAATGAGCAGTTCTTC
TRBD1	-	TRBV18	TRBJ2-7	CASSPGQGGEQYF	TGTGCCAGCTCACCCGGACAGGGTGGCGAGCAGTACTTC
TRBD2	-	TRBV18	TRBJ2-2	CASSRSSGVGPNTGELFF	TGTGCCAGCTCCCGGTCTAGCGGGGTTGGACCGAACACCGGGGAGCTGTTTTTT
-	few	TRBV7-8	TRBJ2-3	CASSLRGRSTDTQYF	TGTGCCAGCAGCTTAAGAGGGAGAAGCACAGATACGCAGTATTTT
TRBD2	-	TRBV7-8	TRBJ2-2	CASSSLAGGTGELFF	TGTGCCAGCAGCTCGCTAGCGGGAGGCACCGGGGAGCTGTTTTTT
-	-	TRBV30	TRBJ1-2	CAWGQGAGGYTF	TGTGCCTGGGGGCAGGGAGCGGGTGGCTACACCTTC
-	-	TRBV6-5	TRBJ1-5	CASGGSNQPQHF	TGTGCCAGCGGGGGCAGCAATCAGCCCCAGCATTTT
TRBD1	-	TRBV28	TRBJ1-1	CASSKNRGQAIEAFF	TGTGCCAGCAGTAAAAACAGGGGGCAGGCGATTGAAGCTTTCTTT
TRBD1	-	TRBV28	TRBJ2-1	CASSFRDRGYNEQFF	TGTGCCAGCAGTTTCCGGGACAGGGGATACAATGAGCAGTTCTTC
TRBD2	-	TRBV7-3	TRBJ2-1	CASSLGGLNNEQFF	TGTGCCAGCAGCTTGGGGGGACTAAACAATGAGCAGTTCTTC
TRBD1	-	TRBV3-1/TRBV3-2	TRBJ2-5	CASSQPTGGGETQYF	TGTGCCAGCAGCCAACCCACAGGGGGCGGGGAGACCCAGTACTTC